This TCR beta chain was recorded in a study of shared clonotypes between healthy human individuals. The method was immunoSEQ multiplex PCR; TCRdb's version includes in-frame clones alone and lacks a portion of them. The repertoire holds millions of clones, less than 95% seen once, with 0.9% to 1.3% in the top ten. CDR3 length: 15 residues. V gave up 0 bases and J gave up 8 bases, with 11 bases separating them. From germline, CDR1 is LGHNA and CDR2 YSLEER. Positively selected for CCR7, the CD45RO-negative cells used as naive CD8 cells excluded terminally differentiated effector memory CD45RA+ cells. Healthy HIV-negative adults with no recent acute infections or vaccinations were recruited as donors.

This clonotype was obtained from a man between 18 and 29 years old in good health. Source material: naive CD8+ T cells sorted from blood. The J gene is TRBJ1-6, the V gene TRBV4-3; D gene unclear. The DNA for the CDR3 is TGCGCCAGCAGCCAAGATCGGGGTGAGGATTCACCCCTCCACTTT. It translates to CASSQDRGEDSPLHF.